This T cell receptor beta chain is drawn from a study of low-dose radiotherapy and immunotherapy resistance in tumors. For the study at large: Study patients were administered oral aspirin at 300 mg daily for four cycles from cycle 1 day 1.

This clonotype has at least ten counts. CDR1 MGHRA and CDR2 YSYEKL come from the germline V gene. The CDR3 has 16 amino acids. V lost 7 bases and J lost 2; bases outside the gene matches: 7. Regarding time point: after trial treatment. Specified treatment: LDRT plus nivolumab, ipilimumab, low-dose cyclophosphamide and aspirin (RACIN trial). Patients qualified if they had advanced solid tumors that lacked tumor-infiltrating lymphocytes. Alpha- and beta-chain coverage of first-strand cDNA came from TRAV- and TRBV-specific primers. TCR amplification ran approximately 20 PCR cycles using constant-region and V-primer adapter primers. It was by in vitro transcription that isolated mRNA was amplified. TCRdb re-called the reads through MiXCR, storing one row per CDR3 protein. The sample shows fewer than 110,000 distinct CDR3 sequences, 20% to 25% of them seen only once.

The specimen was PBMCs, collected after low-dose radiotherapy plus immunotherapy. The TCR originated in a male donor with prostate cancer. This rearrangement joins TRBV4-1 to TRBJ2-1, with 11 positions matching TRBD1. The CDR3 reads CASTERGQGAYNEQFF. For the CDR3, the DNA is TGCGCCAGCACCGAAAGGGGACAGGGGGCCTACAATGAGCAGTTCTTC.